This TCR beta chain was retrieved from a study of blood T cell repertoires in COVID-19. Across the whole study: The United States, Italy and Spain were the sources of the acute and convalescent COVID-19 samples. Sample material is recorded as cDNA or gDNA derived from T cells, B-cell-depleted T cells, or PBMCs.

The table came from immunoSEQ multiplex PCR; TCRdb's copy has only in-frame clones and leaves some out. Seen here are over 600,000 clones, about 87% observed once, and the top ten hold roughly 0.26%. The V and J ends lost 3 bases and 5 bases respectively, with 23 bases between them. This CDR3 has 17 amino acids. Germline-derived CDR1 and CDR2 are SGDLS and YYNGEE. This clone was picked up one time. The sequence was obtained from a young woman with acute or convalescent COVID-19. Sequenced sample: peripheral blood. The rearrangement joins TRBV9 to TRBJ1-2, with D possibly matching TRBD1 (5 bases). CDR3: CASSAFPGGLASYGYTF. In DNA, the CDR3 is TGTGCCAGCAGCGCATTCCCCGGGGGACTCGCTAGTTATGGCTACACCTTC.